These T cell receptor beta chains were read from a single sample in a study of T cell responses to AZD1222 COVID-19 vaccine. Sequencing used immunoSEQ multiplex PCR; TCRdb keeps in-frame clones, though not all of them. The sample carries 140,000 to 150,000 clones, about 90% recorded once. The source material was peripheral blood, sampled 28 days after the second AZD1222 dose. The receptors derive from an adult who received the AZD1222 COVID-19 vaccine. The CDR3 runs from the conserved cysteine through the conserved F or W. Expanded clones get a size class; other rows say once, few or many, or leave the size out.

V gene: TRBV9
clone size: once
CDR3 protein: CASSVAWGQGSNEQFF

V gene: TRBV7-9
clone size: .
CDR3 protein: CASSSFGGRTLNTEAFF

V gene: TRBV19
clone size: .
CDR3 protein: CASSIASGRAREQYF

V gene: TRBV6-5
clone size: .
CDR3 protein: CASSSTGDGYTF

V gene: TRBV6-2/TRBV6-3
clone size: .
CDR3 protein: CASSWTDSNQPQHF

V gene: TRBV5-6
clone size: .
CDR3 protein: CASSPGGEGHEQYF

V gene: TRBV9
clone size: once
CDR3 protein: CASSVATGTGSFRELFF

V gene: TRBV5-1
clone size: .
CDR3 protein: CASSLGQDYEQYF

V gene: TRBV10-3
clone size: .
CDR3 protein: CAISEDRAVGYEQYF

V gene: TRBV4-1
clone size: once
CDR3 protein: CASSQGPQETQYF

V gene: TRBV14
clone size: .
CDR3 protein: CASSYGPAYNSPLHF

V gene: TRBV7-9
clone size: .
CDR3 protein: CASSSPTSANTGELFF

V gene: TRBV7-9
clone size: .
CDR3 protein: CASSSGGQLNQPQHF

V gene: TRBV5-1
clone size: once
CDR3 protein: CASSSAGTLGAEQYF

V gene: TRBV6-5
clone size: .
CDR3 protein: CASSGRGEAFF

V gene: TRBV14
clone size: .
CDR3 protein: CASSQDKRLAGDETQYF

V gene: TRBV27
clone size: .
CDR3 protein: CASSLTPRANTEAFF

V gene: TRBV9
clone size: .
CDR3 protein: CASSVAAGLNTEAFF

V gene: TRBV18
clone size: .
CDR3 protein: CASSIGQINQPQHF

V gene: TRBV10-3
clone size: .
CDR3 protein: CAISDIGRGNTEAFF

V gene: TRBV4-1
clone size: .
CDR3 protein: CASSQADRIYGYTF

V gene: TRBV5-6
clone size: .
CDR3 protein: CASSLFGRRTGELFF

V gene: TRBV7-7
clone size: few
CDR3 protein: CASSRTSGRRSYNEQFF

V gene: TRBV11-3
clone size: .
CDR3 protein: CASSGGLAGSQETQYF

V gene: TRBV15
clone size: .
CDR3 protein: CATSRDRVMGSSEQYF

V gene: TRBV28
clone size: .
CDR3 protein: CASSSPSGGPHNEQFF

V gene: TRBV7-9
clone size: once
CDR3 protein: CASSLVIPGYTF

V gene: TRBV11-2
clone size: .
CDR3 protein: CASSLVPPVGLEQYF

V gene: TRBV19
clone size: .
CDR3 protein: CASSRGRSPNTGELFF

V gene: TRBV18
clone size: .
CDR3 protein: CASSPPQAPLNNEQFF

V gene: TRBV7-2
clone size: .
CDR3 protein: CASSLARLGANYGYTF

V gene: TRBV10-3
clone size: .
CDR3 protein: CAISENSGGQETQYF

V gene: TRBV5-5
clone size: .
CDR3 protein: CASSLYVMQGNTEAFF

V gene: TRBV11-1
clone size: .
CDR3 protein: CASSFQGKTEAFF

V gene: TRBV29-1
clone size: .
CDR3 protein: CSVGTGLTYEQYF

V gene: TRBV7-6
clone size: .
CDR3 protein: CASSPTGGVAGELFF

V gene: TRBV18
clone size: .
CDR3 protein: CASSPDRLRGEQPQHF

V gene: TRBV28
clone size: .
CDR3 protein: CASSLDRGTYEQYF

V gene: TRBV28
clone size: .
CDR3 protein: CASTDSGGFQPQHF

V gene: TRBV5-4
clone size: .
CDR3 protein: CASSPKRDLNTEAFF

V gene: TRBV27
clone size: .
CDR3 protein: CASSLGGFPGTGQADTQYF

V gene: TRBV5-1
clone size: once
CDR3 protein: CASSLRSGAYYEQYF

V gene: TRBV3-1/TRBV3-2
clone size: .
CDR3 protein: CASSQGRDYADEKLFF

V gene: TRBV5-1
clone size: .
CDR3 protein: CASSLAPERKGYEQYF

V gene: TRBV15
clone size: .
CDR3 protein: CATSRDGVSGNTIYF

V gene: TRBV27
clone size: .
CDR3 protein: CASSLFGTGKLAKNIQYF

V gene: TRBV5-6
clone size: .
CDR3 protein: CASSNPTSNTGELFF

V gene: TRBV23-1
clone size: .
CDR3 protein: CASTQGGSTEAFF

V gene: TRBV9
clone size: .
CDR3 protein: CASSPRRGWANEQFF

V gene: TRBV5-5
clone size: .
CDR3 protein: CASSPAGGNSPLHF

V gene: TRBV28
clone size: .
CDR3 protein: CASSFDLAPGGVGNYGYTF

V gene: TRBV19
clone size: .
CDR3 protein: CASSPGATGTVKHGYTF

V gene: TRBV4-2
clone size: .
CDR3 protein: CASSQRLAGIDEQYF

V gene: TRBV24-1
clone size: once
CDR3 protein: CATSDTTGGGLYGYTF

V gene: TRBV2
clone size: .
CDR3 protein: CASTQGELFF

V gene: TRBV7-2
clone size: .
CDR3 protein: CASSFEKFSYEQYF

V gene: TRBV5-1
clone size: .
CDR3 protein: CASSLYASSGNFDEQFF